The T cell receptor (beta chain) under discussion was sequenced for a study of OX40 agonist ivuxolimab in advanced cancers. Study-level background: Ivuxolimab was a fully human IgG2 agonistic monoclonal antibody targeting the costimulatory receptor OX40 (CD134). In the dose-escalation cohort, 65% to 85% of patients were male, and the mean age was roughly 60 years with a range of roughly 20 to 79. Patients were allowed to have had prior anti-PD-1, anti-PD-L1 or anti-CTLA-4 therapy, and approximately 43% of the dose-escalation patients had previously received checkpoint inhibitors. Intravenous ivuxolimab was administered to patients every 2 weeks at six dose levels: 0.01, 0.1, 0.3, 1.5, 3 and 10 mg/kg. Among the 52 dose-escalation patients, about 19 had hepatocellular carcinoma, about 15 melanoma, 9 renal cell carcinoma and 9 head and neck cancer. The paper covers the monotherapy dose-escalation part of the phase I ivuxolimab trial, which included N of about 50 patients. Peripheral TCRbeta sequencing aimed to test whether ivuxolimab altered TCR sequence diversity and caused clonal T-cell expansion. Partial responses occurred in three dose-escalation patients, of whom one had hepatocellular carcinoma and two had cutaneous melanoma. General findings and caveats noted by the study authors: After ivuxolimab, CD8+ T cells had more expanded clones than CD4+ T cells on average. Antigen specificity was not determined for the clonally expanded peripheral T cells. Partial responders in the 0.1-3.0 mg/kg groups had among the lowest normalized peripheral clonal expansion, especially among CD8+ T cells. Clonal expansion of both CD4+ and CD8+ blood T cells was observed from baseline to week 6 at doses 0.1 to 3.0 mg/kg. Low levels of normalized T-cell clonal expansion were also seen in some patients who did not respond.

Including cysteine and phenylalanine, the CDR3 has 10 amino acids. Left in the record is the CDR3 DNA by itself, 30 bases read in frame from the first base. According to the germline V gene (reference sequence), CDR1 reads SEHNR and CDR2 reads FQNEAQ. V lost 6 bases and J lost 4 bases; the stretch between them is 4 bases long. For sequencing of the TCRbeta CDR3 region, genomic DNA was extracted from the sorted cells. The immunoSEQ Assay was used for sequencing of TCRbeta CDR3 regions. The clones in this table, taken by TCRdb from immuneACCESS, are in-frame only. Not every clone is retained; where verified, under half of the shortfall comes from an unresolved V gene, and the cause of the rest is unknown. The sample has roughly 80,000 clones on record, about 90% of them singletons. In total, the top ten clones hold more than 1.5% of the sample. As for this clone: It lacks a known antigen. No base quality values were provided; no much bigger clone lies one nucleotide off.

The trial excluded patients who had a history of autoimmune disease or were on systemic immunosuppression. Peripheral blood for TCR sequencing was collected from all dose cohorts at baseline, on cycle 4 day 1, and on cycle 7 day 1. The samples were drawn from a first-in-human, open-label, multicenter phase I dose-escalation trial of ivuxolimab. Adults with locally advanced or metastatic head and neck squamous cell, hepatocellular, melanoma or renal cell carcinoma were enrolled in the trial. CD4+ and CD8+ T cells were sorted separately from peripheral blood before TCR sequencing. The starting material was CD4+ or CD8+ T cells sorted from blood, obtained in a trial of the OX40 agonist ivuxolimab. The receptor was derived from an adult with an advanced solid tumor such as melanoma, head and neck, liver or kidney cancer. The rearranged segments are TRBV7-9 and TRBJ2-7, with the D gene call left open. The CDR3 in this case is CASRIYEQYF. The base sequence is TGTGCCAGCAGGATTTACGAGCAGTACTTC. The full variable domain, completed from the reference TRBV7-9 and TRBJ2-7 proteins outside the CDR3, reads DTGVSQNPRHKITKRGQNVTFRCDPISEHNRLYWYRQTLGQGPEFLTYFQNEAQLEKSRLLSDRFSAERPKGSFSTLEIQRTEQGDSAMYLCASRIYEQYFGPGTRLTVT.